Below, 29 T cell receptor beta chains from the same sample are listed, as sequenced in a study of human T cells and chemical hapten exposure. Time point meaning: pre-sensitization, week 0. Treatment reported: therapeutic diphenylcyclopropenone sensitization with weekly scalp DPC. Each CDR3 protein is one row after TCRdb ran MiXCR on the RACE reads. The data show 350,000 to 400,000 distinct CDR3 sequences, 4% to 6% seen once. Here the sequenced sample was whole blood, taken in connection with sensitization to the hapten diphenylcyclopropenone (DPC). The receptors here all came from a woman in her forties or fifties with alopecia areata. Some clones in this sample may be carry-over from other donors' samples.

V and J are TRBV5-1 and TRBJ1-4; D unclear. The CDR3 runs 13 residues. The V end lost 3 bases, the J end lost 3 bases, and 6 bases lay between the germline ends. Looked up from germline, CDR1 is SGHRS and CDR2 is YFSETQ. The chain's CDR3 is CASSSEPNEKLFF. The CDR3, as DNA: TGCGCCAGCAGCTCAGAGCCTAATGAAAAACTGTTTTTT.

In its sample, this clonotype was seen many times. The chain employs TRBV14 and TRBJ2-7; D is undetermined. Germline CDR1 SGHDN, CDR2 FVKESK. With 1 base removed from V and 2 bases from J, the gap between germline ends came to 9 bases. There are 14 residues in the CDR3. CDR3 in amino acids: CASSQGGSPYEQYF. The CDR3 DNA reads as TGTGCCAGCAGCCAAGGAGGTTCCCCCTACGAGCAGTACTTC. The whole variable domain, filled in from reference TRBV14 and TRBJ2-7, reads EAGVTQFPSHSVIEKGQTVTLRCDPISGHDNLYWYRRVMGKEIKFLLHFVKESKQDESGMPNNRFLAERTGGTYSTLKVQPAELEDSGVYFCASSQGGSPYEQYFGPGTRLTVT.

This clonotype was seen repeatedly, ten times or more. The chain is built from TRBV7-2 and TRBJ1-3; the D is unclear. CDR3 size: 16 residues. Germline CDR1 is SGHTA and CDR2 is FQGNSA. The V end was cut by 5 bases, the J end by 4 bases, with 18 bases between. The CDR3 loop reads CASSDEPLRRGNTIYF. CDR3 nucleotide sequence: TGTGCCAGCAGCGACGAACCGCTGCGGAGAGGAAACACCATATATTTT.

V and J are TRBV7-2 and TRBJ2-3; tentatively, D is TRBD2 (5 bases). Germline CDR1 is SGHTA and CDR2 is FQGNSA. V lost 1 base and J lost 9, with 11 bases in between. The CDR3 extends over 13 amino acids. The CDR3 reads CASSLVPGSTQYF. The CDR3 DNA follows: TGTGCCAGCAGCTTAGTACCGGGGTCGACGCAGTATTTT.

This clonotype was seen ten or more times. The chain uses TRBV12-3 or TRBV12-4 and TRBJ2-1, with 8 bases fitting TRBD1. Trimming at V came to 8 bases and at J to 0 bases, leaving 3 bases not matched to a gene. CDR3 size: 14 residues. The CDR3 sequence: CASQGASSYNEQFF. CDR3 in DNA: TGTGCCAGCCAGGGGGCATCCTCCTACAATGAGCAGTTCTTC.

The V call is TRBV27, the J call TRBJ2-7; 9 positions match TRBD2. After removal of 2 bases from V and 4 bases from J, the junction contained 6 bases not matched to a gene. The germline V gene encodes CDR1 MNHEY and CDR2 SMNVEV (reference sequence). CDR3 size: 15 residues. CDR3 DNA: TGTGCCAGCAGTTTAGGTAGCGGGAGTCTGTACGAGCAGTACTTC. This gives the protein CASSLGSGSLYEQYF.

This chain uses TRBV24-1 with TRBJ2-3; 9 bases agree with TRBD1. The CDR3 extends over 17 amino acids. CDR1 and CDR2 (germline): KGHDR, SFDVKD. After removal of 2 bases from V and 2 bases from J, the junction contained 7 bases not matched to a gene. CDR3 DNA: TGTGCCACCAGTGATTCCTCCGGGACAGGGTACACAGATACGCAGTATTTT. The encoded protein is CATSDSSGTGYTDTQYF.

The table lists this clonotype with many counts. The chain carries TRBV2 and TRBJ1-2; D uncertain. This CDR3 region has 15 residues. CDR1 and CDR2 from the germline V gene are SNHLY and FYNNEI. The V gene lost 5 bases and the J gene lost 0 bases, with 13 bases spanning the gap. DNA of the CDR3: TGTGCCAGCAGTCCCGTTCGGACCGCTAACTATGGCTACACCTTC. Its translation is CASSPVRTANYGYTF.

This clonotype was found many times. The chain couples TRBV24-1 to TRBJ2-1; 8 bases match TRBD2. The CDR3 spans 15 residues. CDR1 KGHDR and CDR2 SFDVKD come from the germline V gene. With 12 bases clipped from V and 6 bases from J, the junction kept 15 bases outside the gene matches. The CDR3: CAVGPPGLGANEQFF. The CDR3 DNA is TGTGCCGTCGGACCACCGGGACTAGGCGCCAATGAGCAGTTCTTC.

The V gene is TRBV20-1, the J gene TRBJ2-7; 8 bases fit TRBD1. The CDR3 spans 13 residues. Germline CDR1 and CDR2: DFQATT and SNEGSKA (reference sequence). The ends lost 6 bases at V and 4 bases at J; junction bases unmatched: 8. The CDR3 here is CSARTGPGYEQYF. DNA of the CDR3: TGCAGTGCCAGGACAGGGCCAGGGTACGAGCAGTACTTC.

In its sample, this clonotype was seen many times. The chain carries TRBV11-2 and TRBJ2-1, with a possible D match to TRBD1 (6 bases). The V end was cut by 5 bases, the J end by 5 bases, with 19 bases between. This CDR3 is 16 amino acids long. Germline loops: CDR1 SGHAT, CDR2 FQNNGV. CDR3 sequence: CASSPRTAVRNNEQFF. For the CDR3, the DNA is TGTGCCAGCAGCCCGCGGACAGCCGTTCGCAACAATGAGCAGTTCTTC.

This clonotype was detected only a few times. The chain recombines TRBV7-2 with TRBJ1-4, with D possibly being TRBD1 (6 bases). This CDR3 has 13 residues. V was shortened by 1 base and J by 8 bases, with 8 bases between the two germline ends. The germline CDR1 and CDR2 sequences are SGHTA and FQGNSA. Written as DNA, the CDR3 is TGTGCCAGCAGCTTAGATGGGGGCGAAAAACTGTTTTTT. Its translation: CASSLDGGEKLFF.

Written as DNA, the CDR3 is TGTGCCAGCAGTTTATCTACGACAGGTAACACTGAAGCTTTCTTT. Translated: CASSLSTTGNTEAFF. This sequence joins TRBV27 and TRBJ1-1, with TRBD1 as a possible D gene (6 bases). CDR1 is MNHEY, CDR2 SMNVEV, per germline (reference sequence). The V end was cut by 0 bases, the J end by 2 bases, with 10 bases between. The CDR3 consists of 15 residues.

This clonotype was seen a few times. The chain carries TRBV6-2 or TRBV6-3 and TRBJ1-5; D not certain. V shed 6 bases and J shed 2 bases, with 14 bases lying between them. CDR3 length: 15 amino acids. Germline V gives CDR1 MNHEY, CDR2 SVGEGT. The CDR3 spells CASSEPGGGNQPQHF. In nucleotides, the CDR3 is TGTGCCAGCAGCGAACCCGGTGGAGGCAATCAGCCCCAGCATTTT.

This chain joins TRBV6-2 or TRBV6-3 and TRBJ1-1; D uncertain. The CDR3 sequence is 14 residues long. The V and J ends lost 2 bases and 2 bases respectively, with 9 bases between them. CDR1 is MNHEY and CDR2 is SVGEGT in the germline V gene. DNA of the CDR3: TGTGCCAGCAGTTACGAGCGGAGAAACACTGAAGCTTTCTTT. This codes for CASSYERRNTEAFF.

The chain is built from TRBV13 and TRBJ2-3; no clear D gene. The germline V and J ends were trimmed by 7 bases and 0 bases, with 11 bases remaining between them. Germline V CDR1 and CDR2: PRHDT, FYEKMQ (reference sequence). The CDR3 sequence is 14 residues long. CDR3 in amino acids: CASIPVSSTDTQYF. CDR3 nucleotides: TGTGCCAGCATCCCCGTCTCTAGCACAGATACGCAGTATTTT.

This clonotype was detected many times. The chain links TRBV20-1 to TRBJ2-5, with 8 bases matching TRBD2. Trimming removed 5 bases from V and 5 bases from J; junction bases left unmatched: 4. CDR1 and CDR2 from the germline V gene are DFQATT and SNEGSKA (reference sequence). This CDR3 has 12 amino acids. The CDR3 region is CSAETSVETQYF. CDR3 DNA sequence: TGCAGTGCTGAGACTAGCGTTGAGACCCAGTACTTC.

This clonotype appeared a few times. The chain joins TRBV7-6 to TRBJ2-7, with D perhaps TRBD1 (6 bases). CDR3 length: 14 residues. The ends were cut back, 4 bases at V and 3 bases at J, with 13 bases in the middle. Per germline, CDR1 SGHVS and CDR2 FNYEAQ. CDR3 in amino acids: CASSSRTEHYEQYF. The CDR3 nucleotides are TGTGCCAGCAGCTCCCGGACAGAACACTACGAGCAGTACTTC.

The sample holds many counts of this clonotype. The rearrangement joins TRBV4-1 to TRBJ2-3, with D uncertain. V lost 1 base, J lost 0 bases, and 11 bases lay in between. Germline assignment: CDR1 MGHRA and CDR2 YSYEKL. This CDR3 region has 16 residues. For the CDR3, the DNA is TGCGCCAGCAGCCAAGTCACAGAGAGTAGCACAGATACGCAGTATTTT. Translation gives CASSQVTESSTDTQYF.

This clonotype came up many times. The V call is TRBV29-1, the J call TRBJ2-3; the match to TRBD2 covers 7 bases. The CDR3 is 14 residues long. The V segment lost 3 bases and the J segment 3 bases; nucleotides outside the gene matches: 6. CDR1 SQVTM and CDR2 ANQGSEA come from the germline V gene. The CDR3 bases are TGCAGCGTTGAGGCCCCAGCGGGAACAGATACGCAGTATTTT. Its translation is CSVEAPAGTDTQYF.

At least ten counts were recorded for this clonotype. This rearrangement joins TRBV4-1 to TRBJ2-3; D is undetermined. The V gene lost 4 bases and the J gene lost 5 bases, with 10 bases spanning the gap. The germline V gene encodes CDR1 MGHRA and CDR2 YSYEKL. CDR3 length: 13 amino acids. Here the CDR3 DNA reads TGCGCCAGCAGCCCCTCAATGTTAGATACGCAGTATTTT. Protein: CASSPSMLDTQYF.

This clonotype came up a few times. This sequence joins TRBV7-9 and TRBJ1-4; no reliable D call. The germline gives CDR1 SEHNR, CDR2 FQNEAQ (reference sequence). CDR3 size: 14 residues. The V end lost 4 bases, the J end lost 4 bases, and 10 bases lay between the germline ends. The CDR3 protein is CASSSEAYNEKLFF. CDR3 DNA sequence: TGTGCCAGCAGCTCGGAGGCCTATAATGAAAAACTGTTTTTT. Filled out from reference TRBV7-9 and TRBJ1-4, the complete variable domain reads DTGVSQNPRHKITKRGQNVTFRCDPISEHNRLYWYRQTLGQGPEFLTYFQNEAQLEKSRLLSDRFSAERPKGSFSTLEIQRTEQGDSAMYLCASSSEAYNEKLFFGSGTQLSVL.

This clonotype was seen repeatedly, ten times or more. CDR3 DNA sequence: TGCGCCAGCCGCGCCGGGGGATCTAGCACAGATACGCAGTATTTT. Its protein is CASRAGGSSTDTQYF. This chain joins TRBV5-1 and TRBJ2-3; TRBD2 might be the D (6 bases). The CDR3 runs 15 residues. Germline V gene sequence: CDR1 SGHRS, CDR2 YFSETQ. Between the trimmed V and J ends, which lost 7 bases and 0 bases, there was a span of 15 bases.

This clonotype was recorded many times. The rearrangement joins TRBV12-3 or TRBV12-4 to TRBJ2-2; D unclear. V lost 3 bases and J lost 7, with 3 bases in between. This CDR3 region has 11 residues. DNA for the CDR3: TGTGCCAGCAGTTTGATCGGGGAGCTGTTTTTT. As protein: CASSLIGELFF.

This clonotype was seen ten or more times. Here the CDR3 DNA reads TGTGCCAGCAGCGAGGGAGGTCAGCCCCAGCATTTT. It codes for CASSEGGQPQHF. J is TRBJ1-5 and V is TRBV3-1; D ambiguous. This CDR3 has 12 amino acids. Germline CDR1 reads LGHDT; CDR2 reads YNNKEL (reference sequence). Trimming removed 5 bases from V and 6 bases from J, with 8 bases in between.

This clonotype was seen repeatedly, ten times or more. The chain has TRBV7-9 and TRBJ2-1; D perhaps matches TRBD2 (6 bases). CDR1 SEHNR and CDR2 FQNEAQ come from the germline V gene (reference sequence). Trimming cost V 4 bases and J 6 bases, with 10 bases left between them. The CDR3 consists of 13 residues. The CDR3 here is CASSWGDGNEQFF. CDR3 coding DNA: TGTGCCAGCAGCTGGGGGGACGGCAATGAGCAGTTCTTC.

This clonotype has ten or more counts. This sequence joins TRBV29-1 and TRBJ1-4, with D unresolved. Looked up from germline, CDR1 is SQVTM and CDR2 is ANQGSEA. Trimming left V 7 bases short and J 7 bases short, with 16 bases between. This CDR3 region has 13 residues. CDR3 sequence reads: CSAPTSGGEKLFF. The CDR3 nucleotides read TGCAGCGCCCCGACATCCGGCGGTGAAAAACTGTTTTTT.

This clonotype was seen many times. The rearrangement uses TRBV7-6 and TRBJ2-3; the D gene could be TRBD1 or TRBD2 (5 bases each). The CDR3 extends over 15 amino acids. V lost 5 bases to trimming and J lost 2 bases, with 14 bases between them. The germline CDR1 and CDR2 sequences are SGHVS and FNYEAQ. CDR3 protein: CASSLRDGLTDTQYF. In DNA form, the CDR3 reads TGTGCCAGCAGCCTCCGGGACGGTCTCACAGATACGCAGTATTTT.

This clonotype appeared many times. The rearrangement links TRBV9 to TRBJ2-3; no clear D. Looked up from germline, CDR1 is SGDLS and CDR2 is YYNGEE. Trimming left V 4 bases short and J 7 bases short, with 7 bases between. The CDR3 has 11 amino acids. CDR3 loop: CASSLSNTQYF. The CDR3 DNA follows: TGTGCCAGCAGCCTTAGTAATACGCAGTATTTT.